The T cell receptor (beta chain) under discussion was sequenced for a study of spatial heterogeneity in lung cancer. Study results and limitations: At resection, ubiquitous expanded tumor TCRs appeared in blood more than at follow-up.

Germline lookup yields CDR1 SGHNT and CDR2 YYREEE (reference sequence). CDR3 length equals 14 residues. Trimming removed 5 bases from V and 6 bases from J; junction bases left unmatched: 5. TCRdb reprocessed the 5' RACE reads with MiXCR, giving one entry per CDR3 protein. Of over 12,000 distinct CDR3 sequences in the sample, around a tenth are singletons; the top ten hold under 35%. Time point indicated: sample taken at primary tumor resection. No cell sorting; template was whole RNA from tumor, lung tissue or PBMC. Samples were obtained from around 73 donors, all untreated early-stage non-small cell lung cancer patients. This clonotype showed up many times. As yet, its antigen is unknown.

The sequence was collected from a male donor with early-stage non-small cell lung cancer. The chain links TRBV5-4 to TRBJ2-3, with 11 bases lining up with TRBD2. The sequences come from PBMCs, collected at surgery. This chain's CDR3 is CASRLAGGRDTQYF. The CDR3 bases are TGTGCCAGCAGATTAGCGGGAGGGCGTGATACGCAGTATTTT.